One sample yielded the 17 T cell receptor beta chains listed below, sequenced in a study of T cell responses to AZD1222 COVID-19 vaccine. TCRdb's table, derived via immunoSEQ multiplex PCR, lists solely in-frame clones and lacks some. The table records 150,000 to 200,000 clones, around nine tenths of them present only once. Sequenced material: peripheral blood, taken on day 0 of AZD1222 vaccination. Receptor source: an adult in good health.

The CDR3 region is CASSFNGQSTDTQYF. CDR3 DNA sequence: TGCGCCAGCAGCTTCAATGGACAGAGCACAGATACGCAGTATTTT. The chain couples TRBV5-1 to TRBJ2-3, with D tentatively TRBD1 (6 bases). Germline V gene sequence: CDR1 SGHRS, CDR2 YFSETQ. The CDR3 is made up of 15 amino acids. V lost 2 bases, J lost 0 bases, and 10 bases lay in between.

This chain links TRBV7-2 with TRBJ1-2; D might be TRBD1 (6 bases). In germline, CDR1 is SGHTA, CDR2 FQGNSA. The CDR3 is 15 amino acids. The germline V and J ends were trimmed by 4 bases and 0 bases, with 12 bases remaining between them. For the CDR3, the DNA is TGTGCCAGCAGCTCAGACAGGTACCCTAACTATGGCTACACCTTC. Its protein is CASSSDRYPNYGYTF.

The J gene is TRBJ1-2, the V gene TRBV4-3; no firm D call. The CDR3 is 15 residues long. The germline V and J ends were trimmed by 0 bases and 2 bases, with 10 bases remaining between them. Germline CDR1 reads LGHNA; CDR2 reads YSLEER. CDR3 region: CASSQDRGPNYGYTF. CDR3 in DNA: TGCGCCAGCAGCCAAGACCGCGGACCGAACTATGGCTACACCTTC.

This clone was detected only once. V gene TRBV14 combines with J gene TRBJ2-7; 8 bases match TRBD1. Germline lookup yields CDR1 SGHDN and CDR2 FVKESK. This CDR3 contains 17 residues. Trimming removed 2 bases from V and 0 bases from J; junction bases left unmatched: 9. In DNA, the CDR3 is TGTGCCAGCAGCCAACTCCCGGGACAGGCGGGCTCCTACGAGCAGTACTTC. Translated, it gives CASSQLPGQAGSYEQYF.

The rearrangement joins TRBV18 to TRBJ1-1; perhaps TRBD1 as D (6 bases). This CDR3 has 14 amino acids. The germline CDR1 and CDR2 sequences are KGHSH and LQKENI. V was trimmed by 2 bases and J by 6 bases, leaving 13 bases between them. The CDR3 bases are TGTGCCAGCTCACCAGCCAGGGGTGTGGCTGAAGCTTTCTTT. It specifies CASSPARGVAEAFF.

Comments on this clone: One end of the junction is discordant with germline, which a read error may explain. V usage is TRBV14 and J usage is TRBJ2-3; TRBD1 agrees at 7 bases. The germline CDR1 and CDR2 sequences are SGHDN and FVKESK. There are 15 residues in the CDR3. CDR3 nucleotide sequence: TGTGCCAGCAGCCGTAGAGGCAGGGGGACAGATGCGCAGTATTTT. Its translation is CASSRRGRGTDAQYF. Combining the CDR3 with reference TRBV14 and TRBJ2-3 gives the whole variable domain EAGVTQFPSHSVIEKGQTVTLRCDPISGHDNLYWYRRVMGKEIKFLLHFVKESKQDESGMPNNRFLAERTGGTYSTLKVQPAELEDSGVYFCASSRRGRGTDAQYFGPGTRLTVL.

Comments on this clone: Other DNA variants within this sample encode the same CDR3. The J gene is TRBJ2-3, the V gene TRBV3-1 (or the pseudogene TRBV3-2), with 9 positions matching TRBD2. Germline loops: CDR1 LGHDT, CDR2 YNNKEL (reference sequence). J gave up 1 base and V 1 base, and 3 bases lay outside the gene matches. The CDR3 totals 16 residues. The CDR3, as DNA: TGTGCCAGCAGCCAAGGGCGGGGGGGCGGCACAGATACGCAGTATTTT. It yields the protein CASSQGRGGGTDTQYF.

The rearrangement links TRBV5-6 to TRBJ2-4; perhaps TRBD1 as D (5 bases). CDR1 is SGHDT and CDR2 is YYEEEE in the germline V gene. The CDR3 contains 13 residues. The V and J ends lost 4 bases and 14 bases respectively, with 19 bases between them. DNA of the CDR3: TGTGCCAGCAGCGGCAAGAGAGGCCAAGGGGAGTACTTC. It is translated as CASSGKRGQGEYF. Full variable domain (rest looked up from reference TRBV5-6 and TRBJ2-4): DAGVTQSPTHLIKTRGQQVTLRCSPKSGHDTVSWYQQALGQGPQFIFQYYEEEERQRGNFPDRFSGHQFPNYSSELNVNALLLGDSALYLCASSGKRGQGEYFGAGTRLSVL.

The chain is built from TRBV4-3 and TRBJ1-4, with a tentative D call TRBD1 (5 bases). The germline CDR1 and CDR2 sequences are LGHNA and YSLEER. The length of the CDR3 is 16 residues. The V end was cut by 1 base, the J end by 5 bases, with 14 bases between. The CDR3: CASSQGGALGNEKLFF. The CDR3 coding sequence is TGCGCCAGCAGCCAAGGAGGGGCCTTAGGCAATGAAAAACTGTTTTTT.

V usage is TRBV13 and J usage is TRBJ2-2, with D possibly being TRBD2 (7 bases). CDR3 length: 17 residues. Germline values: CDR1 PRHDT, CDR2 FYEKMQ (reference sequence). V lost 5 bases, J lost 0 bases, and 16 bases lay in between. The CDR3 loop is CASSEIPGGANTGELFF. In DNA form, the CDR3 reads TGTGCCAGCAGCGAAATCCCGGGGGGCGCGAACACCGGGGAGCTGTTTTTT.

This chain connects TRBV11-2 to TRBJ2-2, with D perhaps matching TRBD2 (5 bases). The CDR3 contains 14 residues. Trimming stripped 5 bases from V and 5 bases from J, with 12 bases between. Germline values: CDR1 SGHAT, CDR2 FQNNGV. CDR3 DNA: TGTGCCAGCAGCAAATCTGGAGGAACCGGGGAGCTGTTTTTT. Translated, it gives CASSKSGGTGELFF.

This chain links TRBV6-5 with TRBJ2-7; the match to TRBD2 covers 7 bases. The CDR3 loop spans 15 amino acids. Germline CDR1 and CDR2: MNHEY and SVGAGI. With V trimmed by 5 bases and J by 2 bases, 9 bases remained unmatched. The CDR3 nucleotides are TGTGCCAGCAGTCCGACTAGCCTAGCGGCCTACGAGCAGTACTTC. It specifies CASSPTSLAAYEQYF.

This chain joins TRBV6-1 and TRBJ2-1, with 8 bases lining up with TRBD2. The CDR3 is made up of 15 amino acids. Trimming removed 1 base from V and 5 bases from J; junction bases left unmatched: 4. Germline V gene sequence: CDR1 MNHNS, CDR2 SASEGT. CDR3 sequence reads: CASSEDLAGHNEQFF. DNA of the CDR3: TGTGCCAGCAGTGAAGACCTAGCGGGCCACAATGAGCAGTTCTTC.

V gene TRBV6-6 combines with J gene TRBJ2-7, with D maybe TRBD1 (5 bases). Germline lookup yields CDR1 MNHNY and CDR2 SVGAGI (reference sequence). This CDR3 region has 12 residues. V dropped 6 bases and J dropped 4 bases, with 10 bases sitting between them. CDR3 coding DNA: TGTGCCAGCAGCCGCGACAGTTACGAGCAGTACTTC. Translated, it gives CASSRDSYEQYF.

The genes are TRBV6-5 and TRBJ2-2, with D hard to call. CDR1 MNHEY and CDR2 SVGAGI come from the germline V gene. V lost 2 bases and J lost 10, with 11 bases in between. This CDR3 is built from 13 residues. The CDR3 spells CASSYGFGVELFF. CDR3 coding DNA: TGTGCCAGCAGTTACGGATTTGGGGTGGAGCTGTTTTTT.

The chain has TRBV7-3 and TRBJ2-1; 8 nucleotides line up with TRBD1. V shed 4 bases, J shed 9 bases, and the junction held 5 bases outside the gene matches. The germline V gene has CDR1 SGHTA and CDR2 FQGTGA. This CDR3 spans 13 amino acids. The CDR3 DNA sequence: TGTGCCAGCAGCTCGCTAGGGACAGGTGAGCAGTTCTTC. As protein: CASSSLGTGEQFF. Using reference TRBV7-3 and TRBJ2-1 for the parts outside the CDR3, the full variable domain is GAGVSQTPSNKVTEKGKYVELRCDPISGHTALYWYRQSLGQGPEFLIYFQGTGAADDSGLPNDRFFAVRPEGSVSTLKIQRTERGDSAVYLCASSSLGTGEQFFGPGTRLTVL.

V is TRBV4-2 and J is TRBJ2-5; D may be TRBD2 (5 bases). The CDR3 is 17 amino acids. V was trimmed by 0 bases and J by 0 bases, leaving 14 bases between them. Germline values: CDR1 LGHNA, CDR2 YNFKEQ. The CDR3 DNA sequence: TGTGCCAGCAGCCAAGAAGGCGGGCGTCAGTACCAAGAGACCCAGTACTTC. It specifies CASSQEGGRQYQETQYF.